One T cell receptor beta chain is described in this entry. Over several immunoSEQ plates, each subset's genomic DNA was distributed in even portions. Repertoires were generated with immunoSEQ multiplex PCR, while TCRdb's copy carries only in-frame clones and drops some. The sample has about 1 million clones, approximately 76% seen once. The data belong to a study of shared clonotypes between healthy human individuals. Material for sequencing was memory CD4+ T cells sorted from blood. Subset: CD45RA-negative fraction. The receptor was derived from a man between 18 and 35 years old in good health.

CDR3 in amino acids: CASSQGTDNQPQHF. CDR3 coding DNA: TGTGCCAGCAGCCAAGGGACAGACAATCAGCCCCAGCATTTT. The chain links TRBV14 to TRBJ1-5; D might be TRBD1 (6 bases). V lost 1 base to trimming and J lost 3 bases, with 7 bases between them. Germline CDR1 is SGHDN and CDR2 is FVKESK. The CDR3 is 14 amino acids. The full variable domain, in which reference TRBV14 and TRBJ1-5 provide the parts outside the CDR3, is EAGVTQFPSHSVIEKGQTVTLRCDPISGHDNLYWYRRVMGKEIKFLLHFVKESKQDESGMPNNRFLAERTGGTYSTLKVQPAELEDSGVYFCASSQGTDNQPQHFGDGTRLSIL.